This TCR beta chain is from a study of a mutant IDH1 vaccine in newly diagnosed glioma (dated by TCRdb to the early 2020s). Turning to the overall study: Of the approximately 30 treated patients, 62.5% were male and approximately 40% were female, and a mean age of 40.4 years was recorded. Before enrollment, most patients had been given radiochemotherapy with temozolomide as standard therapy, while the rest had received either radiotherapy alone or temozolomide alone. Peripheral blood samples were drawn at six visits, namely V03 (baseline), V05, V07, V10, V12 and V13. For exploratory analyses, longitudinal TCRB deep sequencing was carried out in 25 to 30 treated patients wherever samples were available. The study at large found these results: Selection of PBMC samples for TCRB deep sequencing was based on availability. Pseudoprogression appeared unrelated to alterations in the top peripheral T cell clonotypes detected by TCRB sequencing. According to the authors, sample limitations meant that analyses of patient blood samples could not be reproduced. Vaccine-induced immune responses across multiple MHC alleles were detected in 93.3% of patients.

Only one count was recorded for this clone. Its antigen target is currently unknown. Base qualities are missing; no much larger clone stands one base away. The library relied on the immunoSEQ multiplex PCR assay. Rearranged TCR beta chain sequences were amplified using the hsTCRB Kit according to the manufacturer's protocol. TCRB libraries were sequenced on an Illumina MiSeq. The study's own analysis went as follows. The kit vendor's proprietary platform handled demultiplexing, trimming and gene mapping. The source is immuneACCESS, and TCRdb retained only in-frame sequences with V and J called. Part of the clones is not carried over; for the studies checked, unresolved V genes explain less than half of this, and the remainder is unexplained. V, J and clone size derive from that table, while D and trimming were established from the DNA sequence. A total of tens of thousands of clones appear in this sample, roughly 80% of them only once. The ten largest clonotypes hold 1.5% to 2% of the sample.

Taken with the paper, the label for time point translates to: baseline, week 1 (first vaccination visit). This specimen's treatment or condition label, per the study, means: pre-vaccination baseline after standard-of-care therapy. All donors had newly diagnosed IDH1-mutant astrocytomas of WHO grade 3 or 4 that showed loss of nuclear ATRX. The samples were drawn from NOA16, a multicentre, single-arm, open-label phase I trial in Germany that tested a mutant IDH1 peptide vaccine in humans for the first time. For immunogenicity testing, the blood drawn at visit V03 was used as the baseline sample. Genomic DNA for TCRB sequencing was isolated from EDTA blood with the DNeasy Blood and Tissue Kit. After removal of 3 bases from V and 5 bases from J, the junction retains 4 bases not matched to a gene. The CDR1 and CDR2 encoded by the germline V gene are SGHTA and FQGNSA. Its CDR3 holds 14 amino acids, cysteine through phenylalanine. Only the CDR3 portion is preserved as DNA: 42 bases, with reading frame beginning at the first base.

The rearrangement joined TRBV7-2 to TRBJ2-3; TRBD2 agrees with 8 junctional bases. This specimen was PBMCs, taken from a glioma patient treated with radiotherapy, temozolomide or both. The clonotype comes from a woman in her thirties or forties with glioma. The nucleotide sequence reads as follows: TGTGCCAGCAGCTTTCTAGCGGGCCTAGATACGCAGTATTTT. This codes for CASSFLAGLDTQYF.